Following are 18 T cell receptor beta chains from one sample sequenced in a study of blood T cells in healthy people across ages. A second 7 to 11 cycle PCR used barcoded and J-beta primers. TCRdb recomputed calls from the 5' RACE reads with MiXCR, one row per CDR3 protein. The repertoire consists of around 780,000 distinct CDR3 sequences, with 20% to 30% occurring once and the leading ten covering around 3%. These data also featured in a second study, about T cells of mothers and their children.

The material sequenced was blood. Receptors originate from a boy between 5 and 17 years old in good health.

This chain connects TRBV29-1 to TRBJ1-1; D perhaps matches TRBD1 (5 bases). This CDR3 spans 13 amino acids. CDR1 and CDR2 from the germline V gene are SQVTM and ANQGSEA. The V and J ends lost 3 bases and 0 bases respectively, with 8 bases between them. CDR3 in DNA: TGCAGCGTTGAGCCGGGGGTGAACACTGAAGCTTTCTTT. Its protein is CSVEPGVNTEAFF.

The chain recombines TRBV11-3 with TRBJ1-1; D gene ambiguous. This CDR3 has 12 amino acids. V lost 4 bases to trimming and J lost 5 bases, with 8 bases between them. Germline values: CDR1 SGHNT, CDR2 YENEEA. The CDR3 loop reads CASSSMDTEAFF. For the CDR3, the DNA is TGTGCCAGCAGCTCCATGGATACTGAAGCTTTCTTT. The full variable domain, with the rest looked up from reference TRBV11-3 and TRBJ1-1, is EAGVVQSPRYKIIEKKQPVAFWCNPISGHNTLYWYLQNLGQGPELLIRYENEEAVDDSQLPKDRFSAERLKGVDSTLKIQPAELGDSAVYLCASSSMDTEAFFGQGTRLTVV.

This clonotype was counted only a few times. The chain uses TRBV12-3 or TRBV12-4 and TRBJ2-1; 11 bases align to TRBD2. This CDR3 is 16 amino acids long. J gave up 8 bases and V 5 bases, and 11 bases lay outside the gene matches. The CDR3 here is CASSPRLAGLMDEQFF. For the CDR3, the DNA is TGTGCCAGCAGTCCACGACTAGCGGGGCTCATGGATGAGCAGTTCTTC.

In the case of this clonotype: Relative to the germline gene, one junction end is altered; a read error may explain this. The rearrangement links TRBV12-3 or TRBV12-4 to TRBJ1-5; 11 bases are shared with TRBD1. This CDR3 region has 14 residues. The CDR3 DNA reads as TGTGCCAGCAGTTGGACAGGGGGCAATCTGCCCCAGCATTTT. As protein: CASSWTGGNLPQHF.

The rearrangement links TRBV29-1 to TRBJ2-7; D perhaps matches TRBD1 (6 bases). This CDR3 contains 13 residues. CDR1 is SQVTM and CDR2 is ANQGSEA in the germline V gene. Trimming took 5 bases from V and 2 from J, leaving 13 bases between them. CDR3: CSVSGTQTYEQYF. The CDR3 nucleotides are TGCAGCGTTTCCGGGACACAAACCTACGAGCAGTACTTC.

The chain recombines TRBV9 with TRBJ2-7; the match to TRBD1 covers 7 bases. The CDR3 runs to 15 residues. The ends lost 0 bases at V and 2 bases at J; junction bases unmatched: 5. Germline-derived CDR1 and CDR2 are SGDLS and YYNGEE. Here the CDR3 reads CASSVDTGAAYEQYF. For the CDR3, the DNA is TGTGCCAGCAGCGTAGATACAGGGGCCGCCTACGAGCAGTACTTC.

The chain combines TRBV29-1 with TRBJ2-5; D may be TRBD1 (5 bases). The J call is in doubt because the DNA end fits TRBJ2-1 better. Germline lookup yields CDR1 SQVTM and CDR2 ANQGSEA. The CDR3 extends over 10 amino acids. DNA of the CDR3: TGCAGCGCGAGAACAGGAGAGCAGTTCTTC. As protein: CSARTGEQFF.

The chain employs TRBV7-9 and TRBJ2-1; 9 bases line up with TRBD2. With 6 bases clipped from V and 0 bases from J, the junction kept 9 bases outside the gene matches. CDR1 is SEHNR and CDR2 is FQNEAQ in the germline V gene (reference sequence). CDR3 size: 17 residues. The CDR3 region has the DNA TGTGCCAGCAGTTTCGAGCGGGGGGCGAGCTCCTACAATGAGCAGTTCTTC. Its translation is CASSFERGASSYNEQFF.

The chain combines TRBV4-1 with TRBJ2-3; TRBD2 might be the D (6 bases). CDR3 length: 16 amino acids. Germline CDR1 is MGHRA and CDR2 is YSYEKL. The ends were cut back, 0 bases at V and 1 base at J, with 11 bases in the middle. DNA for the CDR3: TGCGCCAGCAGCCAAGATCGGGGGTTCCGCACAGATACGCAGTATTTT. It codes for CASSQDRGFRTDTQYF.

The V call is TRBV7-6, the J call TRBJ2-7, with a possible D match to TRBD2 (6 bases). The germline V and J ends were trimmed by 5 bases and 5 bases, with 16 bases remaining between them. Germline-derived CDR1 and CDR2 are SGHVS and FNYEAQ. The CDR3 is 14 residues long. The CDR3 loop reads CASSEAAGLDEQYF. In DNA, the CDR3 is TGTGCCAGCAGCGAGGCCGCGGGGCTCGACGAGCAGTACTTC.

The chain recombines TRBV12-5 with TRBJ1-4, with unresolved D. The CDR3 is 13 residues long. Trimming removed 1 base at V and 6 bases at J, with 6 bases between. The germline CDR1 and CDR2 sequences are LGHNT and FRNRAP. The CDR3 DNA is TGTGCTAGTGGTTTGGAGTACGATGAAAAACTGTTTTTT. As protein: CASGLEYDEKLFF.

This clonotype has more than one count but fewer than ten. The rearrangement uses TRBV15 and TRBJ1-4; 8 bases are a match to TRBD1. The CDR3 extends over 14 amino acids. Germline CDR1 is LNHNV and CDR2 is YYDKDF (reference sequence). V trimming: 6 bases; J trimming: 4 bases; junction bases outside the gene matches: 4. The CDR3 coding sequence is TGTGCCACCAGAGAAGGACAGGGTAATGAAAAACTGTTTTTT. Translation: CATREGQGNEKLFF.

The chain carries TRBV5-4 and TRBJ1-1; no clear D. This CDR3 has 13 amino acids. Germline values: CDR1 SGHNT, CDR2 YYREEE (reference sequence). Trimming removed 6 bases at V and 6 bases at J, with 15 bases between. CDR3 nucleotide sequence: TGTGCCAGCACGAAGGAATTCAACGCTGAAGCTTTCTTT. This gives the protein CASTKEFNAEAFF.

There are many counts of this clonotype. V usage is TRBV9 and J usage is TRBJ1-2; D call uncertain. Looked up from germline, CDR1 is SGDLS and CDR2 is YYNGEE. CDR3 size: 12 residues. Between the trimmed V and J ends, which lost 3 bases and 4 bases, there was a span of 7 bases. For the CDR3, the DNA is TGTGCCAGCAGCGCCGGCGGCTATGGCTACACCTTC. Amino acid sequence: CASSAGGYGYTF.

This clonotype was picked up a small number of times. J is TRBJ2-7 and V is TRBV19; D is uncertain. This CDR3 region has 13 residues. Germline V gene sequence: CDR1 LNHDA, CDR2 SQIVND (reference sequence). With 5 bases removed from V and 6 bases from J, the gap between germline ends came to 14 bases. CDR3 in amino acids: CASSLREQREQYF. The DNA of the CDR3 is TGTGCCAGTAGTTTAAGGGAACAGCGCGAGCAGTACTTC.

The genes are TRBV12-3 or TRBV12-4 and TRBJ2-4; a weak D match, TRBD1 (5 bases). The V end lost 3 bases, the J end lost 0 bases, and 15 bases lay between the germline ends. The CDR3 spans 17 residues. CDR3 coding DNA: TGTGCCAGCAGTTTCTGGGCAACAGGCCTAGCCAAAAACATTCAGTACTTC. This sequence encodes CASSFWATGLAKNIQYF.

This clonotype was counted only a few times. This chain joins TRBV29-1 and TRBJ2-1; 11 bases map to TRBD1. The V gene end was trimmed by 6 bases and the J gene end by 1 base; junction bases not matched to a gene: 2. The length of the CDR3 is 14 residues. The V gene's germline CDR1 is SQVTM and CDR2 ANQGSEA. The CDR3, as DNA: TGCAGCGTCGGACAGGGGGCGTCCTACAATGAGCAGTTCTTC. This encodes CSVGQGASYNEQFF.

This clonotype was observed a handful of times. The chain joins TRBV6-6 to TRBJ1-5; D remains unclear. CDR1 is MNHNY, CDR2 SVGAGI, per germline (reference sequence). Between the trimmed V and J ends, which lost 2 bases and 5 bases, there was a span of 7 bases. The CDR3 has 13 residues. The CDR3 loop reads CASSYELYQPQHF. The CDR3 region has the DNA TGTGCCAGCAGTTACGAACTCTATCAGCCCCAGCATTTT.